The rows below give T cell receptor beta chains drawn from one sample of a study of blood T cell repertoires in COVID-19. Sequencing used immunoSEQ multiplex PCR; TCRdb keeps in-frame clones, though not all of them. The sample yields around 140,000 clones, approximately 90% seen once. Sequenced input: peripheral blood. The source is a man aged 60 to 69 with active or convalescent COVID-19. CDR3s include the opening cysteine and the closing phenylalanine or tryptophan. D genes are given only for firm matches. The size of a clone is reported for some rows only, either as once, few or many, or as a class for expanded clones.

j_call	d_call	v_call	clone_size	cdr3_nt	cdr3_aa
TRBJ1-1	TRBD1	TRBV6-2/TRBV6-3	-	TGTGCCAGCAGTTCAGGACAGGGTTGGTCTGGCGCTTTCTTT	CASSSGQGWSGAFF
TRBJ1-3	-	TRBV7-6	-	TGTGCCAGCAGCCGGGATACAATAGGAAACACCATATATTTT	CASSRDTIGNTIYF
TRBJ2-1	TRBD2	TRBV6-6	-	TGTGCCAGCAGTCCCGCGGGACTAGCGGGGGGTGACGATGAGCAGTTCTTC	CASSPAGLAGGDDEQFF
TRBJ1-2	-	TRBV19	-	TGTGCCAGTAGTAACCTCGTGGCGGGCTATGGCTACACCTTC	CASSNLVAGYGYTF
TRBJ1-5	TRBD1	TRBV12-3/TRBV12-4	-	TGTGCCATCGTCGGGACAGGTGAGCAGCCCCAGCATTTT	CAIVGTGEQPQHF
TRBJ2-2	-	TRBV7-2	once	TGTGCCAGCAGCTTAAATGCGGGCCCAAACACCGGGGAGCTGTTTTTT	CASSLNAGPNTGELFF
TRBJ2-7	TRBD1	TRBV2	-	TGTGCCAGCAAGTGGGACAGCTTCTACGAGCAGTACTTC	CASKWDSFYEQYF
TRBJ1-2	-	TRBV20-1	-	TGCAGTGCTAGTGCAGGGGCGACATTTCATGGCTACACCTTC	CSASAGATFHGYTF
TRBJ1-1	-	TRBV6-5	-	TGTGCCAGCAGTTACGGCAGGAACCATAACACTGAAGCTTTCTTT	CASSYGRNHNTEAFF
TRBJ2-5	-	TRBV27	-	TGTGCCAGCAGTTTAGGTCAGGGAGGGACCCAGTACTTC	CASSLGQGGTQYF
TRBJ2-1	-	TRBV7-9	-	TGTGCCAGCAGCTCCGCAGCGGGCTCGGATGAGCAGTTCTTC	CASSSAAGSDEQFF
TRBJ1-2	-	TRBV6-4	-	TGTGCCAGCAGGCCCACCCCAACGGACTATGGCTACACCTTC	CASRPTPTDYGYTF
TRBJ1-5	TRBD1	TRBV2	-	TGTGCCAGCAGGGGCGGGACAGCCACTTTTAGCAATCAGCCCCAGCATTTT	CASRGGTATFSNQPQHF
TRBJ2-1	TRBD2	TRBV29-1	-	TGCAGCGCACTAGCGGGAGGGCCCCGTTACTACAATGAGCAGTTCTTC	CSALAGGPRYYNEQFF
TRBJ1-1	TRBD1	TRBV23-1	-	TGCGCCAGCAGTCATCGCCGACAGGGGCCGGGTAAGAATCCTGAAGCTTTCTTT	CASSHRRQGPGKNPEAFF
TRBJ2-5	-	TRBV2	-	TGTGCCAGCAGGAGTGGCGAGGGTCGCTCGGTGGAGACCCAGTACTTC	CASRSGEGRSVETQYF
TRBJ1-6	TRBD1	TRBV28	once	TGTGCCAGCCTGAACAGGGGGGGTGTTTCACCCCTCCACTTT	CASLNRGGVSPLHF
TRBJ2-3	TRBD2	TRBV3-1/TRBV3-2	-	TGTGCCAGCAGCCAAGATCCAGCGGGGGTTACGCAGTATTTT	CASSQDPAGVTQYF
TRBJ1-5	TRBD1	TRBV18	-	TGTGCCAGCTCACCCACCGGGACAGCAAGCAATCAGCCCCAGCATTTT	CASSPTGTASNQPQHF
TRBJ1-1	-	TRBV27	-	TGTGCCAGCAGGATGGGGCTGAAGAACACTGAAGCTTTCTTT	CASRMGLKNTEAFF
TRBJ1-5	TRBD1	TRBV5-1	-	TGCGCCAGCAGCTTGGGGGACAGGCTACCGCCTAGCAATCAGCCCCAGCATTTT	CASSLGDRLPPSNQPQHF
TRBJ1-4	TRBD1	TRBV3-1/TRBV3-2	-	TGTGCCAGCAGCCAAGGGTTGATAACAGGGGCCTATGAAAAACTGTTTTTT	CASSQGLITGAYEKLFF
TRBJ1-2	-	TRBV6-6	-	TGTGCCAGCAGCAGGGACACCTCAAACTATGGCTACACCTTC	CASSRDTSNYGYTF
TRBJ1-4	-	TRBV6-4	-	TGTGCCAGCAGGGACGCGGGGGGGAATGAAAAACTGTTTTTT	CASRDAGGNEKLFF
TRBJ2-2	-	TRBV19	few	TGTGCCAGTAGTATTCGAGGTACTACAAACACCGGGGAGCTGTTTTTT	CASSIRGTTNTGELFF
TRBJ2-1	-	TRBV5-4	-	TGTGCCAGCAGCTACAGGGTGGGGGCCTACAATGAGCAGTTCTTC	CASSYRVGAYNEQFF